These 24 T cell receptor beta chains came from one sample sequenced in a study of cytomegalovirus exposure and HLA in healthy donors. Method: immunoSEQ multiplex PCR; TCRdb's copy keeps in-frame clones and lacks some. The table has around 90,000 clones, roughly 83% seen once. The sequenced sample was PBMCs. The receptor source for this set is a woman aged 18-35 years in good health and CMV-seropositive.

V is TRBV30 and J is TRBJ2-5, with 7 bases identical to TRBD1. This CDR3 has 12 amino acids. J gave up 5 bases and V 4 bases, and 4 bases lay outside the gene matches. The germline V gene has CDR1 GTSNPN and CDR2 SVGIG (reference sequence). CDR3 sequence: CAWKLGGETQYF. The CDR3 DNA is TGTGCCTGGAAACTAGGGGGCGAGACCCAGTACTTC.

The chain combines TRBV27 with TRBJ2-6; TRBD1 matches 8 bases. CDR1 and CDR2 (germline): MNHEY, SMNVEV (reference sequence). CDR3 length equals 16 residues. Trimming took 7 bases from V and 0 from J; bases not matched to a gene: 5. Here the CDR3 reads CASKGQVRSGANVLTF. CDR3 DNA sequence: TGTGCCAGCAAGGGACAGGTCCGCTCTGGGGCCAACGTCCTGACTTTC.

V and J are TRBV19 and TRBJ2-7, with a tentative D call TRBD1 (5 bases). Trimming took off 4 bases at V and 3 bases at J, with 16 bases between the two ends. CDR3 length equals 15 residues. Germline loops: CDR1 LNHDA, CDR2 SQIVND (reference sequence). The CDR3 DNA reads as TGTGCCAGTAGTAAGGGGAAGGGCGAAGGCTACGAGCAGTACTTC. The encoded protein is CASSKGKGEGYEQYF.

Only a few counts were recorded for this clone. The gene calls are TRBV10-1 and TRBJ2-7, with D perhaps matching TRBD1 (6 bases). The CDR3 is made up of 11 amino acids. V lost 4 bases and J 13 bases, leaving 14 bases between the germline ends. From germline, CDR1 is WNHNN and CDR2 SYGVQD (reference sequence). CDR3 nucleotides: TGCGCCAGCAGTGGTACAGGGACGCCATACTTC. Residues: CASSGTGTPYF.

The CDR3 here is CASSFEGGGTEAFF. CDR3 nucleotide sequence: TGCGCCAGCAGTTTTGAGGGAGGGGGCACTGAAGCTTTCTTT. This chain joins TRBV5-1 and TRBJ1-1; possibly TRBD1 for D (6 bases). Between the trimmed V and J ends, which lost 5 bases and 4 bases, there was a span of 15 bases. This CDR3 has 14 amino acids. The germline CDR1 and CDR2 sequences are SGHRS and YFSETQ.

The chain employs TRBV4-1 and TRBJ2-7; maybe TRBD2 (7 bases). V lost 1 base, J lost 7 bases, and 17 bases lay in between. This CDR3 has 15 amino acids. Germline V gene sequence: CDR1 MGHRA, CDR2 YSYEKL. DNA of the CDR3: TGCGCCAGCAGCCAAGGTCCCTTGGGAGGGGGAGAGCAGTACTTC. It is translated as CASSQGPLGGGEQYF.

The chain is built from TRBV4-1 and TRBJ2-1; the D gene is possibly TRBD2 (6 bases). Per germline, CDR1 MGHRA and CDR2 YSYEKL. The CDR3 spans 15 residues. The V end was cut by 1 base, the J end by 4 bases, with 11 bases between. The CDR3 region is CASSQGWGVYNEQFF. The CDR3 nucleotides are TGCGCCAGCAGCCAAGGGTGGGGGGTGTACAATGAGCAGTTCTTC.

The chain carries TRBV7-6 and TRBJ2-5, with a weak D call TRBD2 (6 bases). Trimming stripped 0 bases from V and 4 bases from J, with 9 bases between. CDR1 and CDR2 from the germline V gene are SGHVS and FNYEAQ. The CDR3 is 14 amino acids. The CDR3 DNA sequence: TGTGCCAGCAGCTTAGCTAGGAGGGGAGAGACCCAGTACTTC. Translating it yields CASSLARRGETQYF.

This chain links TRBV19 with TRBJ2-7; TRBD1 agrees at 9 bases. Germline values: CDR1 LNHDA, CDR2 SQIVND (reference sequence). V was pared by 3 bases and J by 4 bases, with 13 bases of the junction left unmatched. CDR3 length: 17 residues. CDR3 bases: TGTGCCAGTAGTATTACGAGGCCGGGACAGGGTGCTTACGAGCAGTACTTC. This gives the protein CASSITRPGQGAYEQYF. The variable domain in full, completed from reference TRBV19 and TRBJ2-7, reads DGGITQSPKYLFRKEGQNVTLSCEQNLNHDAMYWYRQDPGQGLRLIYYSQIVNDFQKGDIAEGYSVSREKKESFPLTVTSAQKNPTAFYLCASSITRPGQGAYEQYFGPGTRLTVT.

The chain couples TRBV27 to TRBJ2-2, with D perhaps matching TRBD1 (6 bases). This CDR3 is 16 amino acids long. V lost 0 bases and J lost 5, with 13 bases in between. CDR1 and CDR2 (germline): MNHEY, SMNVEV (reference sequence). CDR3 sequence reads: CASSLSGQGNTGELFF. CDR3 DNA sequence: TGTGCCAGCAGTTTATCTGGGCAGGGGAATACCGGGGAGCTGTTTTTT.

V is TRBV30 and J is TRBJ2-3, with D possibly being TRBD2 (7 bases). Germline V CDR1 and CDR2: GTSNPN, SVGIG (reference sequence). The CDR3 has 16 residues. With 0 bases removed from V and 3 bases from J, the gap between germline ends came to 16 bases. The CDR3 sequence: CAWSVFGGGRTDTQYF. The CDR3 nucleotides are TGTGCCTGGAGTGTATTTGGGGGGGGGCGTACAGATACGCAGTATTTT.

This chain links TRBV19 with TRBJ1-2, with 8 bases lining up with TRBD1. In germline, CDR1 is LNHDA, CDR2 SQIVND (reference sequence). V gave up 5 bases and J gave up 5 bases; unmatched junction bases: 7. This CDR3 comprises 14 residues. DNA of the CDR3: TGTGCCAGTAGTCACGGGCACAGGGGGTATGGCTACACCTTC. Amino acids: CASSHGHRGYGYTF.

This chain connects TRBV28 to TRBJ1-6; possible D gene TRBD1, 5 bases. This CDR3 has 16 residues. Per the germline V gene, CDR1 is MDHEN and CDR2 is SYDVKM. V lost 7 bases to trimming and J lost 0 bases, with 13 bases between them. DNA for the CDR3: TGTGCCAGCATCCGGGGAGGGGACTCCTATAATTCACCCCTCCACTTT. The encoded protein is CASIRGGDSYNSPLHF.

The chain is built from TRBV28 and TRBJ2-6; D gene uncertain. V gave up 5 bases and J gave up 0 bases, with 11 bases separating them. The CDR3 runs 16 residues. From germline, CDR1 is MDHEN and CDR2 SYDVKM. The CDR3 bases are TGTGCCAGCAGTCCCCCTCTACTCTCTGGGGCCAACGTCCTGACTTTC. This codes for CASSPPLLSGANVLTF.

This clone was found once. This chain connects TRBV7-9 to TRBJ1-2; D is perhaps TRBD1 (5 bases). With 4 bases removed from V and 14 bases from J, the gap between germline ends came to 23 bases. The CDR3 contains 14 residues. The germline V gene encodes CDR1 SEHNR and CDR2 FQNEAQ (reference sequence). The CDR3 sequence: CASSSRGAGWAMTF. The CDR3 DNA sequence: TGTGCCAGCAGCTCTCGTGGCGCAGGGTGGGCTATGACCTTC.

V is TRBV18 and J is TRBJ1-2; 9 positions match TRBD1. Germline V gene data show CDR1 as KGHSH and CDR2 as LQKENI. J lost 0 bases, V lost 3 bases, and 2 bases had no gene match. The CDR3 sequence is 15 residues long. This CDR3 is CASSPNRGPNYGYTF. CDR3 in DNA: TGTGCCAGCTCACCTAACAGGGGGCCTAACTATGGCTACACCTTC.

V gene TRBV9 combines with J gene TRBJ2-3, with D maybe TRBD1 (5 bases). CDR1 SGDLS and CDR2 YYNGEE come from the germline V gene. CDR3 length: 14 residues. V was clipped by 1 base and J by 3 bases, with 9 bases between them. The CDR3 sequence: CASSVTRETDTQYF. Here the CDR3 DNA reads TGTGCCAGCAGCGTAACCAGGGAAACAGATACGCAGTATTTT.

This clone has just a few counts. The chain carries TRBV28 and TRBJ1-5, with 7 bases matching TRBD1. V trimming: 3 bases; J trimming: 7 bases; junction bases outside the gene matches: 6. The CDR3 has 14 residues. CDR1 is MDHEN and CDR2 is SYDVKM in the germline V gene. Here the CDR3 DNA reads TGTGCCAGCAGTTTGGTCACAGGGGAGCAGCCCCAGCATTTT. It codes for CASSLVTGEQPQHF.

V and J are TRBV7-9 and TRBJ2-7, with 9 bases matching TRBD1. V trimming: 3 bases; J trimming: 4 bases; junction bases outside the gene matches: 7. The CDR3 has 15 residues. Looked up from germline, CDR1 is SEHNR and CDR2 is FQNEAQ (reference sequence). This CDR3 reads CASSLGTGGRYEQYF. The CDR3 DNA reads as TGTGCCAGCAGCTTGGGAACAGGGGGCCGGTACGAGCAGTACTTC.

The V gene is TRBV5-1, the J gene TRBJ2-5; 7 bases match TRBD2. Germline CDR1 SGHRS, CDR2 YFSETQ. After removal of 7 bases from V and 0 bases from J, the junction contained 12 bases not matched to a gene. This CDR3 has 16 residues. This chain's CDR3 is CASDLLGAGNQETQYF. CDR3 DNA sequence: TGCGCCAGCGACCTACTGGGAGCGGGGAACCAAGAGACCCAGTACTTC. Full variable domain (outside the CDR3, taken from reference TRBV5-1 and TRBJ2-5): KAGVTQTPRYLIKTRGQQVTLSCSPISGHRSVSWYQQTPGQGLQFLFEYFSETQRNKGNFPGRFSGRQFSNSRSEMNVSTLELGDSALYLCASDLLGAGNQETQYFGPGTRLLVL.

This clone occurred once. The rearrangement links TRBV27 to TRBJ2-3, with 9 nucleotides matching TRBD2. V lost 5 bases, J lost 6 bases, and 12 bases stayed unmatched. CDR1 is MNHEY and CDR2 is SMNVEV in the germline V gene (reference sequence). CDR3 length: 16 amino acids. The DNA of the CDR3 is TGTGCCAGCAGTCGTGTAGGCGGGGGGGCATTGGATACGCAGTATTTT. Translated, it gives CASSRVGGGALDTQYF.

V and J are TRBV9 and TRBJ1-6; D might be TRBD1 (5 bases). Trimming shortened V by 4 bases and J by 5 bases, and 19 bases separated the two germline ends. The CDR3 consists of 17 residues. CDR1 is SGDLS, CDR2 YYNGEE, per germline. CDR3 sequence: CASSPTRAGLDNSPLHF. For the CDR3, the DNA is TGTGCCAGCAGCCCAACTCGAGCAGGGTTGGATAATTCACCCCTCCACTTT.

V and J are TRBV28 and TRBJ2-7; 10 bases fit TRBD1. Trimming cost V 6 bases and J 4 bases; bases outside gene matches: 9. The germline V gene has CDR1 MDHEN and CDR2 SYDVKM. The CDR3 runs to 15 residues. CDR3 region: CASSPLPGQGYEQYF. The CDR3 DNA sequence: TGTGCCAGCAGCCCTCTCCCGGGACAGGGGTACGAGCAGTACTTC.

The chain combines TRBV9 with TRBJ1-5, with 8 bases fitting TRBD1. With V trimmed by 4 bases and J by 8 bases, 8 bases remained unmatched. CDR1 and CDR2 from the germline V gene are SGDLS and YYNGEE. The CDR3 is 14 amino acids. CDR3 coding DNA: TGTGCCAGCAGCATCGGACAGGGACCGGAGCCCCAGCATTTT. Translated, it gives CASSIGQGPEPQHF.